This T cell receptor beta chain derives from a study of blood T cell repertoires in COVID-19. Study details: Samples of COVID-19 (acute and convalescent) were obtained from the United States, Italy and Spain. The analysed material was cDNA or gDNA that came from T cells, B-cell-depleted T cells, or PBMCs.

Per the germline V gene, CDR1 is DFQATT and CDR2 is SNEGSKA (reference sequence). V was clipped by 5 bases and J by 4 bases, with 5 bases between them. The CDR3 consists of 11 residues. As processed by the authors: Scientists estimated how many nucleated cells there were by amplifying reference gene primers. TCRdb's table, derived via immunoSEQ multiplex PCR, lists solely in-frame clones and lacks some. D and trimming come from the DNA, and the V and J calls and clone size come from that table. The repertoire includes about 230,000 clones, 81% of them detected once, and about 8% sits in the top ten. This clonotype was obtained from a woman aged 80 or older with acute or convalescent COVID-19. Material: peripheral blood. The chain carries TRBV20-1 and TRBJ1-4; D unclear. CDR3 protein: CSAPFNEKLFF. In nucleotides, the CDR3 is TGCAGTGCTCCGTTTAATGAAAAACTGTTTTTT.